There are many counts of the clone carrying this T cell receptor (beta chain). Its antigen remains unknown. The sample originates from a study of OX40 agonist ivuxolimab in advanced cancers. Notes on the study in general: Individuals who were partial responders at 0.1-3.0 mg/kg had clonal expansion that ranked among the lowest. The study found that CD8+ T cells averaged more expanded clones than CD4+. In a subset of nonresponders, normalized T-cell clonal expansion was also low.

The V end lost 0 bases, the J end lost 8 bases, and 13 bases lay between the germline ends. The germline V gene has CDR1 SGHDN and CDR2 FVKESK. The CDR3 covers 14 residues. Clones were read by immunoSEQ multiplex PCR, and TCRdb kept only the in-frame ones, dropping some. The sample carries around 60,000 clones, roughly 84% recorded once. The chain recombines TRBV14 with TRBJ1-1; D is perhaps TRBD1 (5 bases). This TCR derives from an adult with an advanced solid tumor such as melanoma, head and neck, liver or kidney cancer. Sequencing was performed on CD4+ or CD8+ T cells sorted from blood, taken in a trial of the OX40 agonist ivuxolimab. DNA for the CDR3: TGTGCCAGCAGCCAAGAGGTGGGGGGTGCCGAAGCTTTCTTT. It yields the protein CASSQEVGGAEAFF.